These 32 T cell receptor beta chains came from one sample sequenced in a study of blood T cell repertoires in COVID-19. The repertoire was sequenced with immunoSEQ multiplex PCR; TCRdb's copy has only in-frame clones and lacks some. The data show about 250,000 clones, 88% seen once. The sample taken for sequencing was peripheral blood. These receptors were collected from a woman aged 25-40 years with COVID-19, enrolled during active disease.

V gene TRBV27 combines with J gene TRBJ1-1, with a weak D call TRBD1 (6 bases). The V end lost 0 bases, the J end lost 3 bases, and 11 bases lay between the germline ends. Per the germline V gene, CDR1 is MNHEY and CDR2 is SMNVEV (reference sequence). The CDR3 contains 15 residues. CDR3 sequence: CASSLSRTAYTEAFF. In DNA, the CDR3 is TGTGCCAGCAGTTTATCACGGACAGCCTACACTGAAGCTTTCTTT.

The chain links TRBV20-1 to TRBJ2-3, with D possibly matching TRBD2 (5 bases). CDR1 is DFQATT, CDR2 SNEGSKA, per germline (reference sequence). The CDR3 covers 14 residues. Trimming shortened V by 7 bases and J by 4 bases, and 18 bases separated the two germline ends. CDR3 nucleotide sequence: TGCAGTGTTAGTCCCGGGCACGGGGCAGATACGCAGTATTTT. It translates to CSVSPGHGADTQYF.

The genes are TRBV6-4 and TRBJ1-5; D perhaps matches TRBD1 (5 bases). CDR1 and CDR2 from the germline V gene are MRHNA and SNTAGT. The CDR3 loop spans 15 amino acids. Deletions cut 2 bases from V and 3 bases from J, with 11 bases between. CDR3 bases: TGTGCCAGCAGTGACGTGTGGGGGGACAATCAGCCCCAGCATTTT. It is translated as CASSDVWGDNQPQHF.

The chain uses TRBV11-3 and TRBJ2-7; 9 positions match TRBD2. V lost 5 bases to trimming and J lost 1 base; unmatched junction nucleotides: 3. CDR1 and CDR2 (germline): SGHNT, YENEEA. This CDR3 spans 14 amino acids. Here the CDR3 reads CASSGTSSSYEQYV. CDR3 DNA sequence: TGTGCCAGCAGCGGGACTAGCAGTTCCTACGAGCAGTACGTC.

This clone came up a few times. At one end, the junction sequence differs from germline, possibly due to a read error. The gene calls are TRBV7-7 and TRBJ2-1, with 8 bases that match TRBD1. The V gene's germline CDR1 is SSHAT and CDR2 FNYEAQ (reference sequence). This CDR3 spans 16 amino acids. CDR3 DNA sequence: TGTGCTAGCAGCTTACTGCAGGGGGCGGACTACAATGAGCAGTTCTTC. Amino acid sequence: CASSLLQGADYNEQFF. Full variable domain (outside the CDR3, taken from reference TRBV7-7 and TRBJ2-1): GAGVSQSPRYKVTKRGQDVTLRCDPISSHATLYWYQQALGQGPEFLTYFNYEAQPDKSGLPSDRFSAERPEGSISTLTIQRTEQRDSAMYRCASSLLQGADYNEQFFGPGTRLTVL.

This clone was found once. In DNA, the CDR3 is TGTGCCAGCAGCTTGCGACAGGGGAGCACTGAAGCTTTCTTT. Protein sequence: CASSLRQGSTEAFF. The chain joins TRBV5-5 to TRBJ1-1; 8 nucleotides line up with TRBD1. Germline assignment: CDR1 SGHKS and CDR2 YYEKEE (reference sequence). This CDR3 has 14 residues. J gave up 4 bases and V 1 base, and 3 bases lay outside the gene matches.

The chain is built from TRBV4-1 and TRBJ2-1; no definite D call. V was pared by 0 bases and J by 5 bases, with 8 bases between. The CDR3 contains 14 residues. Germline V CDR1 and CDR2: MGHRA, YSYEKL. For the CDR3, the DNA is TGCGCCAGCAGCCAAGATCGGAGAAACAATGAGCAGTTCTTC. It yields the protein CASSQDRRNNEQFF.

The chain carries TRBV7-9 and TRBJ2-1; perhaps TRBD1 as D (5 bases). This CDR3 contains 16 residues. V was shortened by 4 bases and J by 2 bases, with 15 bases between the two germline ends. In germline, CDR1 is SEHNR, CDR2 FQNEAQ (reference sequence). The CDR3 nucleotides read TGTGCCAGCAGCTCTCACCAGGGAAGGGCCTACAATGAGCAGTTCTTC. Translated: CASSSHQGRAYNEQFF.

The chain is built from TRBV4-1 and TRBJ1-1, with D unclear. CDR3 length equals 17 residues. Germline loops: CDR1 MGHRA, CDR2 YSYEKL. V dropped 1 base and J dropped 2 bases, with 17 bases sitting between them. The chain's CDR3 is CASSQGAARRLNTEAFF. The CDR3 DNA reads as TGCGCCAGCAGCCAAGGGGCAGCCCGAAGGTTAAACACTGAAGCTTTCTTT.

CDR3 nucleotides: TGTGCCAGCAGCTTAGGGGACAGGTATTTCTACGAGCAGTACGTC. Encoded protein: CASSLGDRYFYEQYV. The genes are TRBV11-2 and TRBJ2-7; 8 bases are shared with TRBD1. Germline CDR1 is SGHAT and CDR2 is FQNNGV. The CDR3 runs 15 residues. V lost 1 base, J lost 3 bases, and 5 bases stayed unmatched.

The CDR3 DNA follows: TGTGCCAGCAGTTACGAGGAACCTTACTATGGCTACACCTTC. Protein sequence: CASSYEEPYYGYTF. The rearrangement joins TRBV6-2 or TRBV6-3 to TRBJ1-2; D ambiguous. Deletions cut 2 bases from V and 3 bases from J, with 10 bases between. The CDR3 sequence is 14 residues long. Germline V lookup: CDR1 MNHEY, CDR2 SVGEGT.

This clone was seen a handful of times. The chain uses TRBV24-1 and TRBJ2-1, with TRBD2 matching over 9 bases. This CDR3 is built from 13 residues. Germline-derived CDR1 and CDR2 are KGHDR and SFDVKD. V was pared by 8 bases and J by 7 bases, with 5 bases of the junction left unmatched. As DNA, the CDR3 is TGTGCCACCATGAGTCTAGCGGGAAATGAGCAGTTCTTC. This encodes CATMSLAGNEQFF.

About this clone: The same CDR3 is also encoded by other DNA sequences in this sample. The chain links TRBV27 to TRBJ2-1; possibly TRBD1 for D (6 bases). CDR3 size: 13 residues. V lost 3 bases, J lost 6 bases, and 9 bases lay in between. Germline loops: CDR1 MNHEY, CDR2 SMNVEV (reference sequence). CDR3 in amino acids: CASSLSRGNEQFF. The CDR3 DNA reads TGTGCCAGCAGTTTGTCCAGGGGCAATGAGCAGTTCTTC.

J is TRBJ2-6 and V is TRBV10-3; TRBD1 aligns across 9 bases. V was clipped by 10 bases and J by 0 bases; unmatched bases: 7. The CDR3 has 16 amino acids. Germline lookup yields CDR1 ENHRY and CDR2 SYGVKD. The CDR3 loop is CATTGGSFSGANVLTF. CDR3 nucleotides: TGTGCCACTACAGGGGGCTCATTCTCTGGGGCCAACGTCCTGACTTTC.

V and J are TRBV6-5 and TRBJ1-1; maybe TRBD1 (5 bases). Germline CDR1 and CDR2: MNHEY and SVGAGI. With 6 bases removed from V and 0 bases from J, the gap between germline ends came to 8 bases. CDR3 size: 13 residues. CDR3 sequence reads: CASSTGMNTEAFF. The CDR3 nucleotides are TGTGCCAGCAGCACAGGTATGAACACTGAAGCTTTCTTT.

This clone was detected only once. V usage is TRBV19 and J usage is TRBJ2-3, with 8 bases matching TRBD2. Germline V CDR1 and CDR2: LNHDA, SQIVND (reference sequence). The CDR3 is made up of 16 amino acids. V lost 6 bases, J lost 4 bases, and 12 bases stayed unmatched. DNA for the CDR3: TGTGCCAGTAGCATCCCCGGGACTAGACCTTCAGATACGCAGTATTTT. This gives the protein CASSIPGTRPSDTQYF.

V gene TRBV7-2 combines with J gene TRBJ1-1; D is perhaps TRBD1 (5 bases). Germline assignment: CDR1 SGHTA and CDR2 FQGNSA. The CDR3 totals 14 residues. The germline V and J ends were trimmed by 5 bases and 2 bases, with 12 bases remaining between them. The CDR3, as DNA: TGTGCCAGCAGCGTAGTGACAGTTAACACTGAAGCTTTCTTT. Protein sequence: CASSVVTVNTEAFF.

The chain joins TRBV28 to TRBJ2-7; tentative D call: TRBD1 (5 bases). V dropped 2 bases and J dropped 3 bases, with 8 bases sitting between them. Germline V CDR1 and CDR2: MDHEN, SYDVKM. The CDR3 has 13 residues. CDR3 sequence: CASSLDSYYEQYF. The CDR3 DNA is TGTGCCAGCAGTTTAGACAGCTACTACGAGCAGTACTTC. Full variable domain (missing parts from reference TRBV28 and TRBJ2-7): DVKVTQSSRYLVKRTGEKVFLECVQDMDHENMFWYRQDPGLGLRLIYFSYDVKMKEKGDIPEGYSVSREKKERFSLILESASTNQTSMYLCASSLDSYYEQYFGPGTRLTVT.

There are a few counts of this clone. The chain carries TRBV5-6 and TRBJ2-2; 8 nucleotides line up with TRBD1. CDR3 length: 18 amino acids. V dropped 2 bases and J dropped 7; count of bases not matched to a gene: 16. Germline V gene data show CDR1 as SGHDT and CDR2 as YYEEEE. Here the CDR3 reads CASSFRTTGVFEGGELFF. DNA for the CDR3: TGTGCCAGCAGCTTCCGAACGACAGGGGTTTTTGAGGGCGGGGAGCTGTTTTTT. Looking up the rest from reference TRBV5-6 and TRBJ2-2 gives the full variable domain: DAGVTQSPTHLIKTRGQQVTLRCSPKSGHDTVSWYQQALGQGPQFIFQYYEEEERQRGNFPDRFSGHQFPNYSSELNVNALLLGDSALYLCASSFRTTGVFEGGELFFGEGSRLTVL.

The V gene is TRBV5-4, the J gene TRBJ1-2; 9 bases are shared with TRBD1. The CDR3 has 13 amino acids. Germline V gene sequence: CDR1 SGHNT, CDR2 YYREEE (reference sequence). V lost 0 bases and J lost 8; bases outside the gene matches: 2. The CDR3 coding sequence is TGTGCCAGCAGCTTGGACAGGGGGCGGGGCTACACCTTC. The encoded protein is CASSLDRGRGYTF.

V is TRBV5-1 and J is TRBJ2-1; 10 bases are a match to TRBD1. Germline assignment: CDR1 SGHRS and CDR2 YFSETQ. V shed 0 bases, J shed 7 bases, and the junction held 7 bases outside the gene matches. The CDR3 runs 16 residues. CDR3 bases: TGCGCCAGCAGCTTGGTTGTTAGGGGACAGGGGAATGAGCAGTTCTTC. It codes for CASSLVVRGQGNEQFF.

This clone was recorded once. The J gene is TRBJ2-3, the V gene TRBV14, with 11 bases fitting TRBD1. V gave up 1 base and J gave up 11 bases; unmatched junction bases: 5. Looked up from germline, CDR1 is SGHDN and CDR2 is FVKESK. This CDR3 is built from 14 residues. The CDR3 protein is CASSQAGTGGRQYF. Written as DNA, the CDR3 is TGTGCCAGCAGCCAAGCCGGGACAGGGGGAAGGCAGTATTTT.

V and J are TRBV27 and TRBJ1-1; possible D gene TRBD1, 6 bases. Germline V gene sequence: CDR1 MNHEY, CDR2 SMNVEV (reference sequence). V lost 3 bases and J 3 bases, leaving 11 bases between the germline ends. The length of the CDR3 is 14 residues. The CDR3 nucleotides are TGTGCCAGCAGTTTCAACAGGGAGTACACTGAAGCTTTCTTT. This gives the protein CASSFNREYTEAFF.

The chain is built from TRBV11-2 and TRBJ1-3; 8 nucleotides agree with TRBD1. The trim removed 2 bases at V and 9 bases at J, leaving 9 bases unmatched. CDR3 size: 15 residues. Germline loops: CDR1 SGHAT, CDR2 FQNNGV. The DNA for the CDR3 is TGTGCCAGCAGCTTAAGGCCCGGACAGGGAGGCACCATATATTTT. This translates into CASSLRPGQGGTIYF.

This clone was detected once. This chain links TRBV3-1 (or the pseudogene TRBV3-2) with TRBJ2-7; 9 bases agree with TRBD2. This CDR3 is 21 amino acids long. With V trimmed by 1 base and J by 4 bases, 23 bases remained unmatched. The germline CDR1 and CDR2 sequences are LGHDT and YNNKEL (reference sequence). The CDR3 sequence is CASSQGPGLRPRASGVYEQYV. The CDR3 DNA is TGTGCCAGCAGCCAAGGGCCGGGCCTCCGTCCGCGGGCTAGCGGGGTATACGAGCAGTACGTC.

The gene calls are TRBV5-1 and TRBJ2-5; 7 bases agree with TRBD2. Trimming removed 6 bases from V and 1 base from J; junction bases left unmatched: 3. The V gene's germline CDR1 is SGHRS and CDR2 YFSETQ. The CDR3 runs to 13 residues. CDR3 in amino acids: CASKRGSQETQYF. DNA for the CDR3: TGCGCCAGCAAGCGGGGCTCCCAAGAGACCCAGTACTTC.

The gene calls are TRBV18 and TRBJ2-1, with TRBD1 identical over 7 bases. V shed 3 bases and J 10 bases; nucleotides not matched to a gene: 6. CDR1 is KGHSH, CDR2 LQKENI, per germline. This CDR3 is built from 13 residues. In DNA, the CDR3 is TGTGCCAGCTCACCGGGAACAGGGGACGAGCAGTTCTTC. Translation: CASSPGTGDEQFF.

The rearrangement joins TRBV19 to TRBJ1-2; no clear D. The V end was cut by 4 bases, the J end by 3 bases, with 12 bases between. There are 14 residues in the CDR3. In germline, CDR1 is LNHDA, CDR2 SQIVND (reference sequence). CDR3 in DNA: TGTGCCAGTAGTAAACAGAGGGCAGACTATGGCTACACCTTC. Amino acids: CASSKQRADYGYTF.

This clone was detected only a few times. The rearrangement links TRBV6-5 to TRBJ2-5, with D perhaps matching TRBD2 (6 bases). CDR1 MNHEY and CDR2 SVGAGI come from the germline V gene. The V end was cut by 6 bases, the J end by 4 bases, with 12 bases between. The CDR3 totals 13 residues. In DNA, the CDR3 is TGTGCCAGCAGATCACCGGGACTAGAGACCCAGTACTTC. This codes for CASRSPGLETQYF.

The gene calls are TRBV7-9 and TRBJ2-7; 8 nucleotides match TRBD1. The CDR3 runs to 13 residues. Trimming cost V 8 bases and J 4 bases; bases outside gene matches: 7. Germline CDR1 reads SEHNR; CDR2 reads FQNEAQ (reference sequence). The CDR3 spells CASEQTGEYEQYF. CDR3 DNA: TGTGCCAGCGAACAGACAGGGGAATACGAGCAGTACTTC.

The chain links TRBV5-1 to TRBJ2-3, with a tentative D call TRBD2 (6 bases). The length of the CDR3 is 14 residues. Germline CDR1 and CDR2: SGHRS and YFSETQ. Trimming took off 0 bases at V and 6 bases at J, with 11 bases between the two ends. The CDR3 bases are TGCGCCAGCAGCTTGGAACCGGGACTCGATACGCAGTATTTT. This encodes CASSLEPGLDTQYF.

The chain recombines TRBV6-5 with TRBJ2-5, with 8 nucleotides matching TRBD2. CDR3 length equals 14 residues. V lost 8 bases and J lost 0; bases outside the gene matches: 5. Germline values: CDR1 MNHEY, CDR2 SVGAGI. For the CDR3, the DNA is TGTGCCAGCCGGGGCGGGGGGAACCAAGAGACCCAGTACTTC. The encoded protein is CASRGGGNQETQYF.